These 27 T cell receptor beta chains were all obtained from the same sample, sequenced in a study of CD8+ T cells in alopecia areata. Following RNA extraction, reverse transcription yielded cDNA that acted as the sequencing template. Only in-frame clones appear in the TCRdb table, and some are missing; sequencing was by immunoSEQ multiplex PCR. Of around 210,000 clones detected, about 64% appear once; the ten largest clones hold about 4%. As for treatment: oral pan-JAK inhibitor, 5-10 mg twice daily. The sample consisted of CD4+ T cells sorted from blood, taken at week 4, from a patient treated with tofacitinib. The source of these receptors is a human donor with alopecia areata.

V is TRBV5-6 and J is TRBJ1-6; D not certain. Trimming left V 4 bases short and J 4 bases short, with 12 bases between. The CDR3 length is 15 residues. The germline V gene encodes CDR1 SGHDT and CDR2 YYEEEE. In DNA form, the CDR3 reads TGTGCCAGCAGCCCGGACGGGGAATATAATTCACCCCTCCACTTT. Encoded protein: CASSPDGEYNSPLHF.

V is TRBV6-5 and J is TRBJ2-2; 8 bases map to TRBD1. Germline trimming cut 10 bases from V and 1 base from J; bases unmatched to any gene: 5. This CDR3 comprises 14 residues. CDR1 is MNHEY, CDR2 SVGAGI, per germline. Here the CDR3 reads CATSGQGNTGELFF. The CDR3 DNA sequence: TGTGCCACCTCCGGACAGGGGAACACCGGGGAGCTGTTTTTT.

The sample holds a few counts of this clone. This rearrangement joins TRBV6-5 to TRBJ1-1; D not resolved. This CDR3 spans 14 amino acids. Germline CDR1 reads MNHEY; CDR2 reads SVGAGI. V was trimmed by 0 bases and J by 6 bases, leaving 11 bases between them. The DNA for the CDR3 is TGTGCCAGCAGTTACTCGGGTGGGGTCGCTGAAGCTTTCTTT. Its translation: CASSYSGGVAEAFF.

The V call is TRBV19, the J call TRBJ2-4; D uncertain. Looked up from germline, CDR1 is LNHDA and CDR2 is SQIVND (reference sequence). V dropped 5 bases and J dropped 4 bases, with 12 bases sitting between them. The length of the CDR3 is 14 residues. CDR3 region: CASSATDFKNIQYF. The DNA of the CDR3 is TGTGCCAGTAGTGCCACAGATTTTAAAAACATTCAGTACTTC.

In its sample, this clone was seen once. J is TRBJ2-7 and V is TRBV14, with unresolved D. V was pared by 4 bases and J by 2 bases, with 9 bases between. The length of the CDR3 is 13 residues. Germline CDR1 is SGHDN and CDR2 is FVKESK. DNA for the CDR3: TGTGCCAGCAGCCGTCCGGATACCTACGAGCAGTACTTC. Translating gives CASSRPDTYEQYF.

The gene calls are TRBV2 and TRBJ2-5; possible D gene TRBD1, 7 bases. The V end lost 7 bases, the J end lost 6 bases, and 18 bases lay between the germline ends. The germline gives CDR1 SNHLY, CDR2 FYNNEI. The CDR3 length is 14 residues. CDR3 protein: CASTTETGRQTQYF. The CDR3 DNA is TGTGCCAGCACTACCGAGACAGGGAGGCAGACCCAGTACTTC.

This clone was seen only a few times. The chain employs TRBV7-9 and TRBJ2-7; D possibly matches TRBD1 or TRBD2 (5 bases each). CDR1 SEHNR and CDR2 FQNEAQ come from the germline V gene (reference sequence). The CDR3 is 13 residues long. The V end was cut by 6 bases, the J end by 7 bases, with 16 bases between. The CDR3 DNA sequence: TGTGCCAGCAGTCGCATCGACTGGGGGGAGCAGTACTTC. It codes for CASSRIDWGEQYF.

The V gene is TRBV13, the J gene TRBJ1-2, with D possibly TRBD1 on 6 matching bases. The CDR3 runs to 14 residues. Germline V gives CDR1 PRHDT, CDR2 FYEKMQ (reference sequence). V was trimmed by 5 bases and J by 6 bases, leaving 16 bases between them. CDR3 nucleotide sequence: TGTGCCAGCAGCGACCGGACAGTGGATGATGGCTACACCTTC. Protein product: CASSDRTVDDGYTF.

The V call is TRBV29-1, the J call TRBJ2-6; the match to TRBD2 covers 9 bases. Trimming cost V 3 bases and J 4 bases; bases outside gene matches: 13. CDR3 length: 18 residues. From germline, CDR1 is SQVTM and CDR2 ANQGSEA. DNA for the CDR3: TGCAGCGTTGAGACGGTTGGCGGGGGGGCAAGAGGGGCCAACGTCCTGACTTTC. Amino acid sequence: CSVETVGGGARGANVLTF.

The J gene is TRBJ2-7, the V gene TRBV5-4, with D unclear. The V gene's germline CDR1 is SGHNT and CDR2 YYREEE (reference sequence). The CDR3 runs 15 residues. V lost 1 base, J lost 0 bases, and 11 bases lay in between. This CDR3 is CASSLQPENSYEQYF. The CDR3 bases are TGTGCCAGCAGCTTGCAACCGGAAAACTCCTACGAGCAGTACTTC. Full variable domain (missing parts from reference TRBV5-4 and TRBJ2-7): ETGVTQSPTHLIKTRGQQVTLRCSSQSGHNTVSWYQQALGQGPQFIFQYYREEENGRGNFPPRFSGLQFPNYSSELNVNALELDDSALYLCASSLQPENSYEQYFGPGTRLTVT.

V gene TRBV18 combines with J gene TRBJ2-7; D unclear. Germline CDR1 reads KGHSH; CDR2 reads LQKENI. This CDR3 has 15 residues. The V gene lost 2 bases and the J gene lost 0 bases, with 11 bases spanning the gap. This CDR3 is CASSPNALSSYEQYF. The DNA of the CDR3 is TGTGCCAGCTCACCAAACGCCTTAAGCTCCTACGAGCAGTACTTC.

The chain has TRBV5-1 and TRBJ1-1; TRBD1 matches at 8 bases. V dropped 3 bases and J dropped 0; count of bases not matched to a gene: 1. CDR3 length: 14 amino acids. The germline V gene encodes CDR1 SGHRS and CDR2 YFSETQ. The CDR3: CASSWTGMNTEAFF. The CDR3 nucleotides read TGCGCCAGCAGCTGGACAGGGATGAACACTGAAGCTTTCTTT.

As to this clone: The junction departs from germline at one end; a sequencing error may be responsible. The chain is built from TRBV7-2 and TRBJ2-1, with 8 bases aligning to TRBD2. The CDR3 totals 15 residues. Per the germline V gene, CDR1 is SGHTA and CDR2 is FQGNSA. CDR3 in amino acids: CASSLGGTSKNEQFF. The CDR3 DNA sequence: TGTGCCAGCAGTTTAGGTGGGACTAGTAAAAATGAGCAGTTCTTC.

The chain uses TRBV14 and TRBJ2-3, with D uncertain. Germline CDR1 reads SGHDN; CDR2 reads FVKESK. This CDR3 contains 14 residues. Trimming took 2 bases from V and 4 from J, leaving 10 bases between them. CDR3 protein: CASSQRSPADTQYF. The CDR3 nucleotides are TGTGCCAGCAGCCAACGCTCCCCCGCAGATACGCAGTATTTT. The complete variable domain, with remaining parts taken from reference TRBV14 and TRBJ2-3, reads EAGVTQFPSHSVIEKGQTVTLRCDPISGHDNLYWYRRVMGKEIKFLLHFVKESKQDESGMPNNRFLAERTGGTYSTLKVQPAELEDSGVYFCASSQRSPADTQYFGPGTRLTVL.

The chain combines TRBV9 with TRBJ2-5; D possibly uses TRBD1 or TRBD2 (5 bases each). Looked up from germline, CDR1 is SGDLS and CDR2 is YYNGEE. The CDR3 spans 15 residues. V was trimmed by 6 bases and J by 8 bases, leaving 23 bases between them. The CDR3 loop reads CASTTGAGGFKTQYF. The CDR3 DNA follows: TGTGCCAGCACCACTGGGGCGGGCGGGTTTAAAACCCAGTACTTC.

V gene TRBV29-1 combines with J gene TRBJ1-5; D perhaps matches TRBD1 (5 bases). CDR3 size: 12 residues. The germline V gene has CDR1 SQVTM and CDR2 ANQGSEA. Trimming left V 7 bases short and J 11 bases short, with 18 bases between. The CDR3 nucleotides are TGCAGCGGGAGGACACCCGGGGAGACCCAGCATTTT. Amino acids: CSGRTPGETQHF.

This clone was picked up one time. J is TRBJ2-3 and V is TRBV5-1; 10 nucleotides align to TRBD1. J gave up 3 bases and V 1 base, and 5 bases lay outside the gene matches. Germline V gene data show CDR1 as SGHRS and CDR2 as YFSETQ. The CDR3 loop spans 16 amino acids. Written as DNA, the CDR3 is TGCGCCAGCAGCTTGCCCGGGACAGGGGAGACAGATACGCAGTATTTT. Protein: CASSLPGTGETDTQYF.

The V call is TRBV29-1, the J call TRBJ1-1, with TRBD1 identical over 7 bases. This CDR3 contains 14 residues. In germline, CDR1 is SQVTM, CDR2 ANQGSEA. Losses at the gene ends were 5 bases for V and 1 base for J; bases not matched to a gene: 7. The CDR3 region is CSVNPRTGNTEAFF. CDR3 bases: TGCAGCGTTAATCCAAGGACAGGGAACACTGAAGCTTTCTTT.

Turning to this clone: Other DNA sequences within the sample encode an identical CDR3. This chain joins TRBV7-2 and TRBJ2-7; 9 bases agree with TRBD2. The CDR3 is 14 amino acids. Germline trimming cut 0 bases from V and 3 bases from J; bases unmatched to any gene: 0. Per germline, CDR1 SGHTA and CDR2 FQGNSA. Here the CDR3 DNA reads TGTGCCAGCAGCTTAGCAGCGGGGGGCTACGAGCAGTACTTC. Translating it yields CASSLAAGGYEQYF.

The CDR3 DNA is TGCGCCAGCAGCCTCCAACAGGGGGCCTATGGCTACACCTTC. Protein: CASSLQQGAYGYTF. This chain connects TRBV5-1 to TRBJ1-2; 9 bases agree with TRBD1. Germline V CDR1 and CDR2: SGHRS, YFSETQ. Germline trimming cut 4 bases from V and 4 bases from J; bases unmatched to any gene: 5. The CDR3 is 14 amino acids.

V usage is TRBV2 and J usage is TRBJ2-5, with D perhaps matching TRBD2 (7 bases). The CDR3 is made up of 15 amino acids. The V end was cut by 8 bases, the J end by 3 bases, with 19 bases between. Germline V gene data show CDR1 as SNHLY and CDR2 as FYNNEI. The CDR3 region has the DNA TGTGCCAGCCTACCCATCGGGGGGCGGGAAGAGACCCAGTACTTC. It encodes CASLPIGGREETQYF.

The rearrangement joins TRBV30 to TRBJ1-2, with TRBD1 matching 8 bases. The J segment lost 2 bases and the V segment lost 3 bases, leaving 8 bases of the junction unmatched. The V gene's germline CDR1 is GTSNPN and CDR2 SVGIG (reference sequence). The CDR3 covers 15 residues. In nucleotides, the CDR3 is TGTGCCTGGAGGGACTTGACAGGGGTAAACTATGGCTACACCTTC. This codes for CAWRDLTGVNYGYTF. Complete variable domain (other parts from reference TRBV30 and TRBJ1-2): SQTIHQWPATLVQPVGSPLSLECTVEGTSNPNLYWYRQAAGRGLQLLFYSVGIGQISSEVPQNLSASRPQDRQFILSSKKLLLSDSGFYLCAWRDLTGVNYGYTFGSGTRLTVV.

The rearrangement joins TRBV4-1 to TRBJ2-7; TRBD2 might be the D (6 bases). The V gene's germline CDR1 is MGHRA and CDR2 YSYEKL. The CDR3 covers 14 residues. V gave up 3 bases and J gave up 1 base, with 10 bases separating them. CDR3 DNA sequence: TGCGCCAGCAGCCAGGGGGGACGGTCCTACGAGCAGTACTTC. Translated: CASSQGGRSYEQYF.

The chain is built from TRBV7-8 and TRBJ2-7; no clear D. This CDR3 spans 13 amino acids. Germline CDR1 is SGHVS and CDR2 is FQNEAQ. V lost 1 base and J 1 base, leaving 5 bases between the germline ends. CDR3 nucleotides: TGTGCCAGCAGCTTAGGGGAATCCTACGAGCAGTACTTC. It translates to CASSLGESYEQYF. The full variable domain, completed using reference TRBV7-8 and TRBJ2-7, is GAGVSQSPRYKVAKRGQDVALRCDPISGHVSLFWYQQALGQGPEFLTYFQNEAQLDKSGLPSDRFFAERPEGSVSTLKIQRTQQEDSAVYLCASSLGESYEQYFGPGTRLTVT.

V and J are TRBV29-1 and TRBJ2-2; 7 bases match TRBD2. Germline V CDR1 and CDR2: SQVTM, ANQGSEA. V was pared by 7 bases and J by 6 bases, with 11 bases of the junction left unmatched. The CDR3 spans 14 residues. For the CDR3, the DNA is TGCAGCGCAACGGACGGACTAGGGGCCGGGGAGCTGTTTTTT. As protein: CSATDGLGAGELFF.

V and J are TRBV28 and TRBJ2-7; D gene ambiguous. CDR1 and CDR2 (germline): MDHEN, SYDVKM. The CDR3 runs to 13 residues. Trimming shortened V by 7 bases and J by 2 bases, and 12 bases separated the two germline ends. CDR3 DNA: TGTGCCAGCACCCCACCGAGAACCTACGAGCAGTACTTC. It translates to CASTPPRTYEQYF.

The chain couples TRBV27 to TRBJ2-6; no reliable D call. CDR1 and CDR2 (germline): MNHEY, SMNVEV (reference sequence). The CDR3 length is 16 residues. V shed 4 bases and J shed 1 base, with 11 bases lying between them. CDR3: CASSSGRVSGANVLTF. Here the CDR3 DNA reads TGTGCCAGCAGTTCCGGACGGGTTTCTGGGGCCAACGTCCTGACTTTC.